Presented here are 7 T cell receptor beta chains from one specimen sequenced in a study of blood T cell repertoires in COVID-19. Clones were read by immunoSEQ multiplex PCR, and TCRdb kept only the in-frame ones, dropping some. The sample holds about 300,000 clones, 88% seen once. The sample was peripheral blood. All receptors come from a woman in her thirties who had recovered from COVID-19.

V is TRBV2 and J is TRBJ1-3; the D gene is possibly TRBD1 (6 bases). The germline V gene has CDR1 SNHLY and CDR2 FYNNEI. This CDR3 contains 14 residues. Trimming stripped 7 bases from V and 2 bases from J, with 12 bases between. DNA for the CDR3: TGTGCCAGCACCGGGACAAGAACTGGAAACACCATATATTTT. This sequence encodes CASTGTRTGNTIYF.

This chain connects TRBV19 to TRBJ1-2; 7 positions agree with TRBD1. J gave up 5 bases and V 7 bases, and 13 bases lay outside the gene matches. In germline, CDR1 is LNHDA, CDR2 SQIVND (reference sequence). The CDR3 is made up of 15 amino acids. CDR3 sequence (DNA): TGTGCCAGTAATTCCCCGACAGGGAACTGGTATGGCTACACCTTC. Protein: CASNSPTGNWYGYTF.

The rearrangement joins TRBV5-4 to TRBJ2-7; 12 bases match TRBD1. The CDR3 loop spans 14 amino acids. The germline CDR1 and CDR2 sequences are SGHNT and YYREEE (reference sequence). Trimming took 5 bases from V and 2 from J; bases not matched to a gene: 2. Here the CDR3 reads CASRGQGAAYEQYF. The CDR3 DNA reads as TGTGCCAGCAGGGGACAGGGGGCAGCCTACGAGCAGTACTTC.

The rearrangement links TRBV5-1 to TRBJ2-6; D unresolved. CDR3 size: 15 residues. From germline, CDR1 is SGHRS and CDR2 YFSETQ. Trimming pared 2 bases from V and 1 base from J, leaving 7 bases between. The CDR3 DNA reads TGCGCCAGCAGCTTCAGCGATTCTGGGGCCAACGTCCTGACTTTC. The encoded protein is CASSFSDSGANVLTF. Looking up the rest from reference TRBV5-1 and TRBJ2-6 gives the full variable domain: KAGVTQTPRYLIKTRGQQVTLSCSPISGHRSVSWYQQTPGQGLQFLFEYFSETQRNKGNFPGRFSGRQFSNSRSEMNVSTLELGDSALYLCASSFSDSGANVLTFGAGSRLTVL.

This rearrangement joins TRBV4-1 to TRBJ1-4; 8 bases map to TRBD1. CDR3 size: 15 residues. V shed 1 base, J shed 7 bases, and the junction held 5 bases outside the gene matches. In germline, CDR1 is MGHRA, CDR2 YSYEKL. The CDR3 spells CASSQGTGWGEKLFF. The CDR3 nucleotides are TGCGCCAGCAGCCAAGGGACAGGGTGGGGTGAAAAACTGTTTTTT.

The rearrangement joins TRBV15 to TRBJ1-1, with D perhaps matching TRBD1 (5 bases). The CDR3 runs 14 residues. The V and J ends lost 1 base and 4 bases respectively, with 10 bases between them. Germline CDR1 is LNHNV and CDR2 is YYDKDF (reference sequence). The CDR3 loop is CATSRGGGTTEAFF. The CDR3 coding sequence is TGTGCCACCAGCAGAGGGGGGGGGACCACTGAAGCTTTCTTT. Supplemented by reference TRBV15 and TRBJ1-1, the full variable domain reads DAMVIQNPRYQVTQFGKPVTLSCSQTLNHNVMYWYQQKSSQAPKLLFHYYDKDFNNEADTPDNFQSRRPNTSFCFLDIRSPGLGDTAMYLCATSRGGGTTEAFFGQGTRLTVV.

The rearrangement uses TRBV10-3 and TRBJ1-5; tentatively, D is TRBD1 (5 bases). Germline lookup yields CDR1 ENHRY and CDR2 SYGVKD. V lost 10 bases to trimming and J lost 6 bases, with 19 bases between them. The CDR3 extends over 14 amino acids. The CDR3 reads CATAPGGSGQPQHF. The CDR3 coding sequence is TGTGCCACCGCACCCGGGGGGTCCGGTCAGCCCCAGCATTTT.